This entry features one T cell receptor beta chain sequence. The data were obtained in a study of OX40 agonist ivuxolimab in advanced cancers. TCRdb's copy holds only in-frame clones and misses some; the assay was immunoSEQ multiplex PCR. This table has around 72,000 clones, 80% to 90% appearing once. The clonotype comes from an adult with an advanced solid tumor such as melanoma, head and neck, liver or kidney cancer. The material was CD4+ or CD8+ T cells sorted from blood, obtained in a trial of the OX40 agonist ivuxolimab.

CDR3 loop: CASSLGLAGAFEQFF. CDR3 nucleotides: TGTGCCAGCAGTCTCGGCTTAGCGGGAGCATTTGAGCAGTTCTTC. V and J are TRBV28 and TRBJ2-1; TRBD2 agrees at 9 bases. The CDR3 covers 15 residues. Germline V CDR1 and CDR2: MDHEN, SYDVKM. V lost 5 bases to trimming and J lost 9 bases; unmatched junction nucleotides: 11. Together with reference TRBV28 and TRBJ2-1, the CDR3 gives the full variable domain: DVKVTQSSRYLVKRTGEKVFLECVQDMDHENMFWYRQDPGLGLRLIYFSYDVKMKEKGDIPEGYSVSREKKERFSLILESASTNQTSMYLCASSLGLAGAFEQFFGPGTRLTVL.